The clone carrying this T cell receptor (beta chain) was observed once. What it recognizes is unknown. The repertoire was sequenced with immunoSEQ multiplex PCR; TCRdb's copy has only in-frame clones and lacks some. The sample includes tens of thousands of clones, around 89% of them seen just once. Mismatch repair deficiency was confirmed in all patients, by PCR or immunohistochemistry. The TCR-sequenced patients were a few responders to pembrolizumab. The record originates from a study of PD-1 blockade in mismatch repair-deficient tumors. Overall study context: Patients had 12 mismatch repair-deficient cancer types, all previously treated and progressing. Findings and caveats of the study: Tumor-resident clones, often undetectable pretreatment in blood, expanded then contracted after pembrolizumab.

The V gene's germline CDR1 is SGHTS and CDR2 YDEGEE. The CDR3 contains 16 residues. J was trimmed by 1 base and V by 4 bases; bases with no gene match: 9. The sequencing here drew on peripheral blood, taken 52 weeks after starting pembrolizumab. The rearrangement uses TRBV5-8 and TRBJ1-1, with 8 bases that match TRBD1. This TCR was recovered from an adult with mismatch repair-deficient cancer. Here the CDR3 DNA reads TGTGCCAGCAGCCATCCCCCAGGGGGCCCGAACACTGAAGCTTTCTTT. This translates into CASSHPPGGPNTEAFF.